This T cell receptor (beta chain) is from a study of T cell repertoires in cytomegalovirus infection. About the study: Through public TCR beta signatures, both CMV infection and matching HLA type were indicated.

This clonotype was detected ten times or more. Its target is not known. Via MiXCR, TCRdb re-called the reads, giving one row per CDR3 protein. Of 400,000 or so distinct CDR3 sequences listed, over 15% are singletons. V lost 8 bases, J lost 2 bases, and 10 bases lay in between. CDR1 is SEHNR, CDR2 FQNEAQ, per germline (reference sequence). The CDR3 is made up of 13 amino acids. Overall study results and limits: Dominant in the ex vivo response were TCR beta clonotypes restricted by HLA-C and specific for CMV. Summed frequency of public TCR beta families distinguished CMV carriers with the relevant HLA.

Sequenced input: PBMCs. The V call is TRBV7-9, the J call TRBJ2-1; D not certain. The TCR comes from a human donor in good health (CMV status not recorded). Some clones in this sample may be carry-over from other donors' samples. The CDR3 sequence is CASGRKTYNEQFF. The CDR3 DNA reads as TGTGCCAGCGGTCGGAAAACCTACAATGAGCAGTTCTTC.